This TCR beta chain originates from a study of human T cells and chemical hapten exposure. Study details: How much TCR each sample yielded varied, mostly because pooled library volumes differed slightly.

Via MiXCR, TCRdb re-called the RACE reads, giving one row per CDR3 protein. The data show 95,000 or so distinct CDR3 sequences, with more than 9.5% seen just once and more than 3% held by the top ten. V was shortened by 9 bases and J by 1 base, with 14 bases between the two germline ends. CDR3 length: 14 residues. Germline loops: CDR1 KGHDR, CDR2 SFDVKD. The time point: patch test 2, 6 weeks after DPC sensitization. The treatment denotes: therapeutic diphenylcyclopropenone sensitization with weekly scalp DPC. This clonotype turned up a few times. This sequence was found in a woman between 35 and 50 years old with alopecia areata. Some clones in this sample may be carry-over from other donors' samples. V usage is TRBV24-1 and J usage is TRBJ1-1, with TRBD1 as a possible D gene (5 bases). This sample comprised whole blood, obtained in connection with sensitization to the hapten diphenylcyclopropenone (DPC). CDR3 nucleotide sequence: TGTGCCACCGGGGGGACGGGAGAGAACACTGAAGCTTTCTTT. Amino acids: CATGGTGENTEAFF.